These 27 T cell receptor beta chains came from one sample sequenced in a study of post-analysis software for immune sequencing data. Regarding the study as a whole: The study found TRBV5-6, TRBV5-1 and TRBV20-1 among a few TRBV segments more frequent in patients than controls.

Prepared libraries of TCR beta cDNA carried unique molecular identifiers. TCRdb recomputed calls from the PCR reads with MiXCR, one row per CDR3 protein. The data contain 450,000 to 650,000 distinct CDR3 sequences, 40% to 50% of them singletons. No antigen has been assigned to these receptors. Sequenced input: blood. The receptors here all came from a girl between 10 and 17 years old with multiple sclerosis.

This sequence joins TRBV29-1 and TRBJ2-3; tentative D call: TRBD2 (6 bases). The CDR3 has 15 residues. In germline, CDR1 is SQVTM, CDR2 ANQGSEA. Trimming took 5 bases from V and 1 from J, leaving 16 bases between them. CDR3 nucleotides: TGCAGCGTTCAAGGGCGGGGTACTCGCACAGATACGCAGTATTTT. Translation: CSVQGRGTRTDTQYF.

To note about this clonotype: A much larger clone differs by one base, so this may be a read error. The chain couples TRBV12-3 or TRBV12-4 to TRBJ2-3; either TRBD1 or TRBD2 may fit D (5 bases each). The V end lost 5 bases, the J end lost 11 bases, and 14 bases lay between the germline ends. The CDR3 spans 12 residues. The CDR3, as DNA: TGTGCCAGCAGTCCGGGACCGGACATGCAGTATTTT. It codes for CASSPGPDMQYF.

The rearrangement links TRBV12-3 or TRBV12-4 to TRBJ2-1; 10 bases are a match to TRBD2. The CDR3 runs to 17 residues. V was pared by 3 bases and J by 3 bases, with 8 bases of the junction left unmatched. In DNA, the CDR3 is TGTGCCAGCAGTTTCGAAGGACTAGCGGACCTCTACAATGAGCAGTTCTTC. Translation: CASSFEGLADLYNEQFF.

This clonotype was counted only a few times. The CDR3 spells CASSAYRGPRSSGANVLTF. DNA for the CDR3: TGTGCCAGCAGCGCCTACAGGGGACCCAGAAGCTCTGGGGCCAACGTCCTGACTTTC. This chain joins TRBV12-3 or TRBV12-4 and TRBJ2-6; 7 positions match TRBD1. This CDR3 is 19 amino acids long. V was clipped by 6 bases and J by 0 bases; unmatched bases: 14.

The V gene is TRBV6-1, the J gene TRBJ2-7; possibly TRBD1 or TRBD2 for D (5 bases each). CDR1 MNHNS and CDR2 SASEGT come from the germline V gene. CDR3 size: 15 residues. Trimming left V 6 bases short and J 2 bases short, with 17 bases between. The CDR3 here is CASRTSSGPTYEQYF. CDR3 nucleotide sequence: TGTGCCAGCAGGACCTCTTCGGGGCCTACCTACGAGCAGTACTTC.

V and J are TRBV12-3 or TRBV12-4 and TRBJ1-2; D call uncertain. The CDR3 is 10 amino acids. The V end was cut by 5 bases, the J end by 4 bases, with 2 bases between. Here the CDR3 reads CASSPYGYTF. In DNA, the CDR3 is TGTGCCAGCAGTCCCTATGGCTACACCTTC.

CDR3 sequence reads: CASSDDNEQFF. In DNA form, the CDR3 reads TGCGCCAGCAGTGATGATAATGAGCAGTTCTTC. The chain couples TRBV4-1 to TRBJ2-1; D gene unclear. CDR1 is MGHRA and CDR2 is YSYEKL in the germline V gene. CDR3 size: 11 residues. Trimming stripped 6 bases from V and 7 bases from J, with 7 bases between.

There are a few counts of this clonotype. The chain couples TRBV10-3 to TRBJ2-3; no definite D call. The V end lost 6 bases, the J end lost 6 bases, and 7 bases lay between the germline ends. Per germline, CDR1 ENHRY and CDR2 SYGVKD. The CDR3 sequence is 11 residues long. CDR3 coding DNA: TGTGCCATCAGCTCGGGTGATACGCAGTATTTT. This sequence encodes CAISSGDTQYF.

The count of this clonotype is one. The chain combines TRBV7-9 with TRBJ2-3; perhaps TRBD2 as D (5 bases). Germline V lookup: CDR1 SEHNR, CDR2 FQNEAQ (reference sequence). The CDR3 is made up of 16 amino acids. V lost 3 bases and J lost 1, with 14 bases in between. The CDR3 DNA reads TGTGCCAGCAGCTTTCGCGGCGGGTCGGGCACAGATACGCAGTATTTT. Translating gives CASSFRGGSGTDTQYF.

The gene calls are TRBV20-1 and TRBJ1-6; D may be TRBD1 (5 bases). This CDR3 contains 15 residues. V lost 3 bases to trimming and J lost 6 bases, with 15 bases between them. CDR1 and CDR2 from the germline V gene are DFQATT and SNEGSKA (reference sequence). DNA of the CDR3: TGCAGTGCTAGTCGGGGGAACACGGTTAATTCACCCCTCCACTTT. Protein: CSASRGNTVNSPLHF.

This clonotype was seen once. V and J are TRBV7-6 and TRBJ2-7, with 9 bases that match TRBD2. The V segment lost 5 bases and the J segment 0 bases; nucleotides outside the gene matches: 8. Germline loops: CDR1 SGHVS, CDR2 FNYEAQ. The CDR3 sequence is 16 residues long. The CDR3 region has the DNA TGTGCCAGCAGCCACACTAGCGGGCGTAGCTCCTACGAGCAGTACTTC. This codes for CASSHTSGRSSYEQYF.

This chain connects TRBV24-1 to TRBJ1-2; unclear D gene. With 4 bases removed from V and 2 bases from J, the gap between germline ends came to 16 bases. The CDR3 is made up of 16 amino acids. Germline V gives CDR1 KGHDR, CDR2 SFDVKD. As DNA, the CDR3 is TGTGCCACCAGTGACCCCCAAAAGGGTAGGAACTATGGCTACACCTTC. Its translation is CATSDPQKGRNYGYTF.

The CDR3 is CASGPSETQYF. CDR3 bases: TGTGCCAGCGGCCCCAGTGAGACCCAGTACTTC. The chain combines TRBV12-3 or TRBV12-4 with TRBJ2-5; the D is unclear. Trimming shortened V by 8 bases and J by 5 bases, and 9 bases separated the two germline ends. This CDR3 is 11 amino acids long.

This clonotype has a handful of counts. The V gene is TRBV7-8, the J gene TRBJ2-1; D not certain. CDR1 and CDR2 (germline): SGHVS, FQNEAQ. Trimming shortened V by 7 bases and J by 0 bases, and 7 bases separated the two germline ends. This CDR3 contains 13 residues. This CDR3 reads CASTRYSYNEQFF. The CDR3 DNA reads TGTGCCAGCACCCGATACTCCTACAATGAGCAGTTCTTC. Filled out from reference TRBV7-8 and TRBJ2-1, the complete variable domain reads GAGVSQSPRYKVAKRGQDVALRCDPISGHVSLFWYQQALGQGPEFLTYFQNEAQLDKSGLPSDRFFAERPEGSVSTLKIQRTQQEDSAVYLCASTRYSYNEQFFGPGTRLTVL.

This clonotype was detected many times. This chain links TRBV12-3 or TRBV12-4 with TRBJ1-5; the D gene is possibly TRBD1 (5 bases). Trimming removed 6 bases from V and 4 bases from J, with 16 bases in between. The CDR3 contains 15 residues. CDR3 nucleotide sequence: TGTGCCAGCAGGGGGGATCGACTGACGAATCAGCCCCAGCATTTT. Amino acid sequence: CASRGDRLTNQPQHF.

This clonotype was observed a handful of times. The J gene is TRBJ2-3, the V gene TRBV20-1; either TRBD1 or TRBD2 may supply D (5 bases each). This CDR3 has 16 amino acids. V lost 3 bases to trimming and J lost 6 bases, with 22 bases between them. The germline V gene has CDR1 DFQATT and CDR2 SNEGSKA (reference sequence). CDR3 in DNA: TGCAGTGCTAGCTCCTTCCGGGACCTGTTGGGGGATACGCAGTATTTT. This sequence encodes CSASSFRDLLGDTQYF.

This chain joins TRBV12-3 or TRBV12-4 and TRBJ1-2; TRBD1 matches at 7 bases. This CDR3 is built from 13 residues. The CDR3 DNA reads as TGTGCGACAGGGAGCGGAGCTAACTATGGCTACACCTTC. It encodes CATGSGANYGYTF.

This clonotype showed up just a few times. The genes are TRBV7-2 and TRBJ2-3; the match to TRBD1 covers 8 bases. V lost 11 bases, J lost 4 bases, and 5 bases stayed unmatched. This CDR3 region has 12 residues. Per germline, CDR1 SGHTA and CDR2 FQGNSA. The CDR3 reads CASRTGPDTQYF. The CDR3 DNA sequence: TGTGCCTCCCGGACAGGGCCAGATACGCAGTATTTT. Drawing the rest from reference TRBV7-2 and TRBJ2-3, the complete variable domain is GAGVSQSPSNKVTEKGKDVELRCDPISGHTALYWYRQSLGQGLEFLIYFQGNSAPDKSGLPSDRFSAERTGGSVSTLTIQRTQQEDSAVYLCASRTGPDTQYFGPGTRLTVL.

This chain uses TRBV6-5 with TRBJ2-1; D may be TRBD1 or TRBD2 (6 bases each). In germline, CDR1 is MNHEY, CDR2 SVGAGI. The CDR3 contains 15 residues. The V and J ends lost 6 bases and 0 bases respectively, with 12 bases between them. The CDR3 here is CASSGGPDSYNEQFF. The CDR3 DNA is TGTGCCAGCAGCGGGGGCCCGGACTCCTACAATGAGCAGTTCTTC.

The V call is TRBV7-2, the J call TRBJ2-7; D is possibly TRBD1 or TRBD2 (6 bases each). V lost 1 base and J 7 bases, leaving 14 bases between the germline ends. Germline values: CDR1 SGHTA, CDR2 FQGNSA. The CDR3 totals 14 residues. CDR3 DNA: TGTGCCAGCAGCTTAGGTTCGGGGGCGGGGGAGCAGTACTTC. It yields the protein CASSLGSGAGEQYF. The full variable domain, with the rest looked up from reference TRBV7-2 and TRBJ2-7, is GAGVSQSPSNKVTEKGKDVELRCDPISGHTALYWYRQSLGQGLEFLIYFQGNSAPDKSGLPSDRFSAERTGGSVSTLTIQRTQQEDSAVYLCASSLGSGAGEQYFGPGTRLTVT.

This clonotype was counted only a few times. The J gene is TRBJ2-1, the V gene TRBV5-1; 9 bases are shared with TRBD2. CDR3 size: 16 residues. Germline assignment: CDR1 SGHRS and CDR2 YFSETQ. V trimming: 5 bases; J trimming: 3 bases; junction bases outside the gene matches: 9. The CDR3: CASSRGLAGNYNEQFF. In nucleotides, the CDR3 is TGCGCCAGCAGTCGAGGCCTAGCGGGGAACTACAATGAGCAGTTCTTC.

This rearrangement joins TRBV12-3 or TRBV12-4 to TRBJ2-1, with a tentative D call TRBD2 (6 bases). Trimming removed 4 bases at V and 0 bases at J, with 13 bases between. The CDR3 runs 16 residues. The CDR3 spells CASSSRAGTSYNEQFF. In DNA, the CDR3 is TGTGCCAGCAGTTCCCGGGCGGGGACCTCCTACAATGAGCAGTTCTTC.

This chain joins TRBV7-9 and TRBJ2-6; no clear D. Germline V gives CDR1 SEHNR, CDR2 FQNEAQ (reference sequence). Deletions cut 5 bases from V and 2 bases from J, with 10 bases between. CDR3 length: 15 amino acids. CDR3 sequence (DNA): TGTGCCAGCAGCGTAGGGTTGGCTGGGGCCAACGTCCTGACTTTC. It specifies CASSVGLAGANVLTF.

The chain links TRBV10-3 to TRBJ1-5, with D possibly matching TRBD1 (6 bases). CDR1 and CDR2 (germline): ENHRY, SYGVKD. The CDR3 totals 15 residues. V lost 0 bases to trimming and J lost 4 bases, with 10 bases between them. The CDR3 protein is CAISESARGNQPQHF. DNA of the CDR3: TGTGCCATCAGTGAGTCGGCCAGGGGAAATCAGCCCCAGCATTTT.

This clonotype was picked up a small number of times. The rearrangement joins TRBV24-1 to TRBJ2-5; D possibly corresponds to TRBD2 (5 bases). Trimming stripped 4 bases from V and 5 bases from J, with 13 bases between. Germline CDR1 KGHDR, CDR2 SFDVKD. This CDR3 has 14 residues. The CDR3 is CATSEQRDLETQYF. In DNA, the CDR3 is TGTGCCACCAGTGAACAGAGGGATTTGGAGACCCAGTACTTC.

V and J are TRBV7-9 and TRBJ1-2, with D possibly matching TRBD1 (6 bases). Germline CDR1 is SEHNR and CDR2 is FQNEAQ (reference sequence). The CDR3 is made up of 16 amino acids. V was cut by 0 bases and J by 4 bases, with 15 bases left in between. The CDR3 DNA reads TGTGCCAGCAGCTTAGCGGGGTCAGGGGATCTCTATGGCTACACCTTC. Translating it yields CASSLAGSGDLYGYTF.

This rearrangement joins TRBV5-1 to TRBJ1-1; 11 nucleotides agree with TRBD1. CDR3 length: 16 amino acids. Trimming cost V 2 bases and J 6 bases; bases outside gene matches: 9. Looked up from germline, CDR1 is SGHRS and CDR2 is YFSETQ. CDR3 amino acids: CASSLGQGASKPEAFF. Here the CDR3 DNA reads TGCGCCAGCAGCTTAGGACAGGGGGCGTCAAAGCCTGAAGCTTTCTTT.